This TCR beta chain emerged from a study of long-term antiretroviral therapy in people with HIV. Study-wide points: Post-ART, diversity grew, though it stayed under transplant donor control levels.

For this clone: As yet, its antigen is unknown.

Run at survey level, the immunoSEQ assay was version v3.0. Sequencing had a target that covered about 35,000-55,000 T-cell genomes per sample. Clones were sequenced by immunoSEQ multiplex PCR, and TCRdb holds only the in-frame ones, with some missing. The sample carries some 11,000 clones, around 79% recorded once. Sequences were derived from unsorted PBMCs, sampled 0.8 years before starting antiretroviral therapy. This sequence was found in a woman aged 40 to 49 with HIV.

CDR3 amino acids: CASSGVAGDEQYF. Here the CDR3 DNA reads TGTGCCAGCAGTGGGGTAGCGGGAGATGAGCAGTACTTC. The chain joins TRBV2 to TRBJ2-7; 9 bases agree with TRBD2. The CDR3 totals 13 residues. The V gene end was trimmed by 4 bases and the J gene end by 7 bases; junction bases not matched to a gene: 5. In germline, CDR1 is SNHLY, CDR2 FYNNEI.